A selection of T cell receptor beta chains follows, all from one sample in a study of cytomegalovirus exposure and HLA in healthy donors. TCRdb keeps only in-frame clones here, not all; method: immunoSEQ multiplex PCR. The table records 150,000 to 180,000 clones, more than 70% of them present only once. The sample comprised PBMCs. The receptors shown here come from a human donor in good health. Each CDR3 is given with its conserved first and last residue. A D gene is named only where the DNA matches it firmly. Size values are once, few and many counts, or a class for expanded clones, and some rows have none.

abundance | j_gene | v_gene | d_gene | CDR3nt | CDR3aa
NA | TRBJ2-7 | TRBV18 | NA | TGTGCCAGCTCACCACGGTCCGGCGGGGTAACTTCCTACGAGCAGTACTTC | CASSPRSGGVTSYEQYF
NA | TRBJ2-1 | TRBV6-5 | TRBD2 | TGTGCCAGCAGTATCAGCGGGGGGGCCTGGGATGAGCAGTTCTTC | CASSISGGAWDEQFF
NA | TRBJ2-5 | TRBV9 | TRBD2 | TGTGCCAGCAGCAGAGGCGGGCGGGAGGCCCAAGAGACCCAGTACTTC | CASSRGGREAQETQYF
NA | TRBJ2-7 | TRBV29-1 | TRBD2 | TGCAGCGTCGGGGGGTCCCTATCAGTGCAGTACTTC | CSVGGSLSVQYF
once | TRBJ1-5 | TRBV23-1 | NA | TGCGCCAGCAGTCAATCGGACCCCGGACAGCTCTTTAGCAATCAGCCCCAGCATTTT | CASSQSDPGQLFSNQPQHF
NA | TRBJ2-5 | TRBV5-1 | TRBD2 | TGCGCCAGCAGCTTGCCTAGCGGGAGTTTAGAGACCCAGTACTTC | CASSLPSGSLETQYF
NA | TRBJ2-7 | TRBV28 | NA | TGTGCCAGCAGTAGGCAGGTGGTCTACGAGCAGTACTTC | CASSRQVVYEQYF
NA | TRBJ2-1 | TRBV6-1 | TRBD1 | TGTGCCAGCAGTGCGGACAGGGTAAATGAGCAGTTCTTC | CASSADRVNEQFF
once | TRBJ2-7 | TRBV30 | TRBD1 | TGTGCCTGGTCCAGGGGGTACGAGCAGTACTTC | CAWSRGYEQYF
NA | TRBJ2-5 | TRBV5-6 | TRBD2 | TGTGCCAGCAGGCGGGAGGGCAGGAAGGAGACCCAGTACTTC | CASRREGRKETQYF
NA | TRBJ2-2 | TRBV14 | TRBD2 | TGTGCCAGCAGCCAAGAGCGACTATGGGGACTAGCGGGAGCCCCGGCCGGGGAGCTGTTTTTT | CASSQERLWGLAGAPAGELFF
NA | TRBJ2-5 | TRBV25-1 | TRBD2 | TGTGCCAGCAGTGAATTCTTGGGACTAGCGGGGGCTCAAGAGACCCAGTACTTC | CASSEFLGLAGAQETQYF
NA | TRBJ2-1 | TRBV9 | TRBD2 | TGTGCCAGCAGCGTAGCTTCGGCGGGGGTCCCGAAGTTCTTC | CASSVASAGVPKFF
NA | TRBJ2-5 | TRBV6-1 | TRBD2 | TGTGCCAGCAGTCCAATAGCGGGAGGGCAAGAGACCCAGTACTTC | CASSPIAGGQETQYF
few | TRBJ1-2 | TRBV19 | TRBD1 | TGTGCCAGTATTTCTCTAGCAGGGGGCTATGGCTACACCTTC | CASISLAGGYGYTF
NA | TRBJ1-1 | TRBV28 | NA | TGTGCCAGCAGTTTACCAGGGCGATTCCTTGAAGCTTTCTTT | CASSLPGRFLEAFF
NA | TRBJ2-3 | TRBV25-1 | NA | TGTGCCAGCAAACAGGGATGGGGCACAGATACGCAGTATTTT | CASKQGWGTDTQYF
NA | TRBJ1-2 | TRBV28 | NA | TGTGCCAGCAGTTTTGCCCCGTTGAGGACAGCTCAGGTTTATGGCTACACCTTC | CASSFAPLRTAQVYGYTF
NA | TRBJ2-7 | TRBV6-5 | TRBD1 | TGTGCCAGCAGGGGGACAGGGACTTGGGAGCAGTACTTC | CASRGTGTWEQYF
NA | TRBJ2-7 | TRBV27 | NA | TGTGCCAGCAGTTTATCACGGCTGGGGGGCTACGAGCAGTACTTC | CASSLSRLGGYEQYF
NA | TRBJ1-1 | TRBV5-6 | NA | TGTGCCAGCAGCTGGGGGGACGGCACTGAAGCTTTCTTT | CASSWGDGTEAFF
NA | TRBJ2-5 | TRBV9 | NA | TGTGCCAGCAGCGTAGGGGGAGGGGGGGCCCAGTACTTC | CASSVGGGGAQYF
NA | TRBJ1-5 | TRBV18 | TRBD1 | TGTGCCAGCTCACACCTTGACAGGGCTTTCAATCAGCCCCAGCATTTT | CASSHLDRAFNQPQHF